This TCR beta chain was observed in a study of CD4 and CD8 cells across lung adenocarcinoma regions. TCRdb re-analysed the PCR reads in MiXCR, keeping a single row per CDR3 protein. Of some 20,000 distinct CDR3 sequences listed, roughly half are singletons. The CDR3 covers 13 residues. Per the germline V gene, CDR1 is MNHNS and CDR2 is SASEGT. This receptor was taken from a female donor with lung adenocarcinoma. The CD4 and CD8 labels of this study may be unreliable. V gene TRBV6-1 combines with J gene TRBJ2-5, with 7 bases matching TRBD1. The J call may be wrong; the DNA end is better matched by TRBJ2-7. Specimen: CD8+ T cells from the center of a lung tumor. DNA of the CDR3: TGTGCCAGCAGTACAGGGGTGGCATACGAGCAGTACTTC. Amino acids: CASSTGVAYEQYF.